This T cell receptor beta chain is from a study of cytomegalovirus exposure and HLA in healthy donors. The CDR3 is made up of 13 amino acids. The V gene's germline CDR1 is SQVTM and CDR2 ANQGSEA. As to this clone: The antigen is undetermined.

Study conclusions and caveats: Highest at DRB1 and lowest at HLA-C, TCR association rates differed among HLA loci in a later analysis. An Asian-associated ancestry cluster reportedly showed fewer N-insertions than the roughly 600-donor mean in a later analysis.

A multiplex PCR was run with 60 Vbeta primers and 13 Jbeta primers. Profiled with immunoSEQ multiplex PCR; TCRdb holds only in-frame clones, not every one. Counted here are about 150,000 clones, around 80% occurring once; the ten biggest clones make up 6.5% to 8%. Sequencing was performed on PBMCs. The receptor comes from a man aged 40-49 years in good health and CMV-seropositive. V is TRBV29-1 and J is TRBJ1-2; a weak D match, TRBD1 (6 bases). The DNA of the CDR3 is TGCACCACGGGGGGGGCCGAAGACTATGGCTACACCTTC. Amino acid sequence: CTTGGAEDYGYTF.